This is a list of T cell receptor beta chains from one sample in a study of cytomegalovirus exposure and HLA in healthy donors. Clones were read by immunoSEQ multiplex PCR, and TCRdb kept only the in-frame ones, dropping some. The table includes some 97,000 clones, more than 65% detected once. The sample comprised PBMCs. Receptors originate from a woman aged 18-29 years in good health and CMV-seropositive. CDR3s include the opening cysteine and the closing phenylalanine or tryptophan. A D gene is named only where the DNA matches it firmly. Expanded clones are given a class, and other clones once, few, many or no size at all.

v_call	j_call	d_call	clone_size	cdr3_length	cdr3_aa	cdr3_nt
TRBV18	TRBJ1-2	TRBD1	few	13	CASSRTGDYGYTF	TGTGCCAGCTCACGGACAGGGGACTATGGCTACACCTTC
TRBV5-4	TRBJ2-3	TRBD2	.	16	CASSANGGFRTDTQYF	TGTGCCAGCAGCGCCAACGGGGGGTTTAGAACAGATACGCAGTATTTT
TRBV27	TRBJ1-1	.	.	15	CASSLTGTLNTEAFF	TGTGCCAGCAGTTTAACAGGGACACTGAACACTGAAGCTTTCTTT
TRBV29-1	TRBJ1-2	TRBD1	few	12	CSVPDRNNGYTF	TGCAGCGTCCCGGACAGGAACAATGGCTACACCTTC
TRBV27	TRBJ2-5	TRBD2	few	15	CASSTGLAVGETQYF	TGTGCCAGCAGTACGGGACTAGCGGTCGGAGAGACCCAGTACTTC
TRBV30	TRBJ1-4	TRBD1	.	16	CAWSPTRTGRTEKLFF	TGTGCCTGGAGTCCCACCCGGACAGGGAGAACTGAAAAACTGTTTTTT
TRBV6-5	TRBJ2-7	TRBD1	.	15	CASSQSLAGGREQYF	TGTGCCAGCAGCCAATCGTTGGCAGGGGGCCGCGAGCAGTACTTC
TRBV27	TRBJ2-7	.	.	13	CASSLPGSYEQYF	TGTGCCAGCAGTTTACCCGGGAGCTACGAGCAGTACTTC
TRBV6-1	TRBJ2-1	.	.	15	CASRIREIGYNEQFF	TGTGCCAGCAGGATCCGGGAGATCGGCTACAATGAGCAGTTCTTC
TRBV5-1	TRBJ1-2	.	.	14	CASAPEGGVYGYTF	TGCGCCAGCGCCCCCGAGGGAGGGGTCTATGGCTACACCTTC
TRBV20-1	TRBJ2-7	.	.	11	CSAQAGYEQYF	TGCAGTGCCCAGGCGGGGTACGAGCAGTACTTC
TRBV11-3	TRBJ2-3	.	.	16	CASSLDPLREADTQYF	TGTGCCAGCAGCTTAGATCCCCTTCGTGAGGCAGATACGCAGTATTTT
TRBV7-2	TRBJ1-2	.	.	16	CASSLEWGLINYGYTF	TGTGCCAGCAGCTTAGAGTGGGGACTCATTAACTATGGCTACACCTTC
TRBV5-1	TRBJ2-1	.	.	13	CASSTGSYNEQFF	TGCGCCAGCAGCACCGGGTCCTACAATGAGCAGTTCTTC
TRBV20-1	TRBJ1-1	TRBD1	.	11	CSYRGPVEAFF	TGCAGTTACAGGGGACCAGTGGAAGCTTTCTTT
TRBV11-2	TRBJ2-7	.	.	12	CASSLSGFEQYF	TGTGCCAGCAGCTTATCCGGGTTCGAGCAGTACTTC
TRBV11-3	TRBJ2-5	TRBD1	few	16	CASSLGSGTGKETQYF	TGTGCCAGCAGCTTAGGCTCCGGGACAGGAAAAGAGACCCAGTACTTC
TRBV27	TRBJ2-7	.	.	13	CASSLQGSYEQYF	TGTGCCAGCAGTTTGCAGGGCTCCTACGAGCAGTACTTC
TRBV6-5	TRBJ2-7	.	.	12	CASSTFSYEQYF	TGTGCCAGCAGCACTTTCTCCTACGAGCAGTACTTC
TRBV7-9	TRBJ2-7	.	few	12	CASSFSSYEQYF	TGTGCCAGCAGCTTTTCTTCCTACGAGCAGTACTTC
TRBV2	TRBJ1-2	TRBD1	.	14	CASSDQQGASGYTF	TGTGCCAGCAGTGACCAGCAGGGGGCTAGTGGCTACACCTTC
TRBV5-4	TRBJ1-2	.	.	13	CASRYPGAYGYTF	TGTGCCAGCAGGTACCCTGGGGCCTATGGCTACACCTTC
TRBV6-4	TRBJ2-1	TRBD2	few	16	CASSDSKGLAVDEQFF	TGTGCCAGCAGTGACTCGAAGGGACTAGCGGTCGATGAGCAGTTCTTC
TRBV12-1	TRBJ1-1	.	.	16	CASSFAKRQMNTEAFF	TGTGCCAGCAGCTTTGCAAAGAGGCAGATGAACACTGAAGCTTTCTTT
TRBV7-2	TRBJ1-1	TRBD1	.	15	CASSLVGTGDTEAFF	TGTGCCAGCAGCTTAGTAGGGACAGGAGACACTGAAGCTTTCTTT
TRBV5-6	TRBJ2-1	TRBD2	.	16	CASSGTSGGSYNEQFF	TGTGCCAGCAGCGGGACTAGCGGGGGATCCTACAATGAGCAGTTCTTC
TRBV9	TRBJ2-2	.	.	15	CASSVGSGSTGELFF	TGTGCCAGCAGCGTAGGCTCCGGGAGCACCGGGGAGCTGTTTTTT
TRBV20-1	TRBJ1-4	.	.	10	CSAQGKKLFF	TGCAGTGCGCAGGGAAAAAAACTGTTTTTT
TRBV5-1	TRBJ2-3	.	once	14	CASSPNVGGDTQYF	TGCGCCAGCAGCCCCAACGTGGGGGGTGATACGCAGTATTTT
TRBV29-1	TRBJ1-2	TRBD1	.	13	CSVGTGVDYGYTF	TGCAGCGTGGGGACAGGGGTAGACTATGGCTACACCTTC
TRBV20-1	TRBJ2-4	.	.	11	CSASQTLEQYF	TGCAGTGCTTCCCAGACCCTAGAGCAGTACTTC
TRBV30	TRBJ2-1	TRBD1	once	14	CAWNLGQGAGEQFF	TGTGCCTGGAATCTCGGACAGGGGGCAGGGGAGCAGTTCTTC
TRBV6-5	TRBJ2-5	TRBD2	few	14	CASSHRTSQKTQYF	TGTGCCAGCAGTCATAGGACTAGTCAAAAGACCCAGTACTTC
TRBV5-6	TRBJ2-7	.	.	14	CASSVRGPLYEQYF	TGTGCCAGCAGCGTTAGGGGTCCCCTCTACGAGCAGTACTTC
TRBV7-3	TRBJ2-1	.	once	16	CASSLGLAIPPNEQFF	TGTGCCAGCAGCTTAGGCCTAGCTATCCCCCCCAATGAGCAGTTCTTC
TRBV5-6	TRBJ2-2	TRBD1	.	15	CASSLSTGGIGELFF	TGTGCCAGCAGCCTGTCGACAGGGGGCATCGGGGAGCTGTTTTTT
TRBV20-1	TRBJ1-2	.	.	11	CSARQGYGYTF	TGCAGTGCTAGACAGGGCTATGGCTACACCTTC
TRBV11-3	TRBJ1-1	TRBD1	few	13	CASSLGTGGEAFF	TGTGCCAGCAGCTTGGGGACAGGGGGTGAAGCTTTCTTT
TRBV2	TRBJ1-4	.	.	14	CASSDREGTEKLFF	TGTGCCAGCAGTGATAGGGAGGGGACCGAAAAACTGTTTTTT
TRBV7-9	TRBJ1-2	TRBD1	.	15	CASSRQGDLNYGYTF	TGTGCCAGCAGCCGACAGGGGGATCTTAACTATGGCTACACCTTC
TRBV29-1	TRBJ2-1	TRBD2	.	15	CSGRSLRTSGNEQFF	TGCAGCGGCCGATCCCTCCGGACTAGTGGGAATGAGCAGTTCTTC
TRBV5-4	TRBJ1-2	.	.	15	CASSLWTEDNYGYTF	TGTGCCAGCAGCCTGTGGACGGAGGATAACTATGGCTACACCTTC
TRBV28	TRBJ2-3	TRBD2	.	17	CASSLAGGRGGADTQYF	TGTGCCAGCAGTTTAGCGGGAGGCCGGGGTGGCGCAGATACGCAGTATTTT
TRBV6-1	TRBJ2-7	TRBD2	.	15	CASSEMSGRLYEQYF	TGTGCCAGCAGTGAAATGAGCGGGAGACTCTACGAGCAGTACTTC
TRBV7-3	TRBJ2-1	.	.	16	CASSLVRPGLYNEQFF	TGTGCCAGCAGCTTAGTACGCCCTGGCCTCTACAATGAGCAGTTCTTC
TRBV6-5	TRBJ1-5	TRBD1	.	15	CASTRLGQGNQPQHF	TGTGCCAGCACCCGCCTGGGACAGGGCAATCAGCCCCAGCATTTT
TRBV28	TRBJ1-3	.	.	14	CASSLYPSGNTIYF	TGTGCCAGCAGTTTATATCCGTCCGGAAACACCATATATTTT
TRBV5-1	TRBJ1-2	TRBD1	once	17	CASSLAPIGQGGYGYTF	TGCGCCAGCAGCTTGGCCCCAATCGGACAGGGTGGCTATGGCTACACCTTC
TRBV21-1	TRBJ2-3	.	.	23	CASSSDRGLVLTTPLRFTDTQYF	TGTGCCAGCAGCTCCGACAGGGGGCTGGTGCTCACCACCCCGCTCAGATTCACAGATACGCAGTATTTT
TRBV28	TRBJ2-5	.	.	15	CASSHRNGGHEVQYF	TGTGCCAGCAGCCACCGAAACGGGGGGCACGAGGTCCAGTACTTC
TRBV2	TRBJ2-1	TRBD2	few	14	CASNQGLAEVEQFF	TGTGCCAGCAATCAGGGACTAGCGGAGGTAGAGCAGTTCTTC
TRBV11-2	TRBJ2-7	.	.	16	CASSLEGRQPINEQYF	TGTGCCAGCAGCTTAGAGGGCAGGCAGCCGATCAACGAGCAGTACTTC
TRBV7-2	TRBJ2-1	TRBD2	.	15	CASSLALADYNEQFF	TGTGCCAGCAGCTTAGCACTAGCGGACTACAATGAGCAGTTCTTC
TRBV5-1	TRBJ1-4	.	.	15	CASSYSGAGEEKLFF	TGCGCCAGCAGCTACTCAGGGGCCGGGGAGGAAAAACTGTTTTTT
TRBV2	TRBJ2-5	TRBD1	.	13	CASRGQTGETQYF	TGTGCCAGCAGAGGCCAGACAGGGGAGACCCAGTACTTC
TRBV2	TRBJ2-2	TRBD2	.	15	CASRGTSGSTGELFF	TGTGCCAGCAGGGGGACTAGCGGGAGCACCGGGGAGCTGTTTTTT
TRBV2	TRBJ2-7	.	.	12	CASRGQIYEQYF	TGTGCCAGCCGTGGCCAGATCTACGAGCAGTACTTC